Listed below are T cell receptor beta chains from one sample, sequenced in a study of T cell repertoires in cytomegalovirus infection. One entry per CDR3 protein results from TCRdb running MiXCR on the reads. The sample shows 300,000 to 400,000 distinct CDR3 sequences, about 29% of them seen only once. For these TCRs, the target antigens are not known. Source: cultured PBMCs, taken from culture after CMV antigen stimulation. Source of these receptors: a human donor in good health (CMV status not recorded). Some clones in this sample may be carry-over from other donors' samples. Both conserved end residues are part of each CDR3. Fields, in order: V gene, D gene, clone size, J gene, CDR3 protein, CDR3 DNA. D genes are given only for firm matches. Clone size is not always given. Where it is, it says once, few, many or a class for expanded clones.

TRBV10-3	TRBD2	NA	TRBJ2-7	CAISEKLAGVREQYF	TGTGCCATCAGTGAGAAACTAGCGGGAGTTCGGGAGCAGTACTTC
TRBV10-3	NA	few	TRBJ2-1	CAISPAGSIGDEQFF	TGTGCCATCAGCCCCGCAGGGTCGATAGGCGATGAGCAGTTCTTC
TRBV2	NA	NA	TRBJ2-1	CASTPLRGGEQFF	TGTGCCAGCACTCCTCTTCGAGGAGGCGAGCAGTTCTTC
TRBV27	NA	few	TRBJ2-7	CASSARGSGSSYEQYF	TGTGCCAGCAGTGCCCGGGGTAGCGGAAGCTCCTACGAGCAGTACTTC
TRBV20-1	NA	NA	TRBJ1-5	CSAAARLGNQPQHF	TGCAGTGCTGCGGCTAGATTAGGGAATCAGCCCCAGCATTTT
TRBV28	TRBD1	few	TRBJ2-5	CASRRGQGSQETQYF	TGTGCCAGCAGAAGAGGACAGGGGAGCCAAGAGACCCAGTACTTC
TRBV6-5	NA	few	TRBJ2-7	CASRSTGNSYEQYF	TGTGCCAGCAGGTCGACAGGAAACTCCTACGAGCAGTACTTC
TRBV7-2	NA	once	TRBJ2-2	CASTPGLSRNTGELFF	TGTGCCAGCACCCCGGGGCTTAGCCGGAACACCGGGGAGCTGTTTTTT
TRBV7-9	TRBD1	NA	TRBJ2-1	CASSPPGQGDNEQFF	TGTGCCAGCAGCCCTCCGGGACAGGGGGACAATGAGCAGTTCTTC
TRBV20-1	NA	NA	TRBJ2-2	CSARGGGPDLSSTGELFF	TGCAGTGCCAGAGGGGGAGGGCCGGACCTGTCGAGCACCGGGGAGCTGTTTTTT
TRBV7-3	NA	NA	TRBJ2-2	CASSPGSGELFF	TGTGCCAGCAGCCCTGGTTCTGGGGAGCTGTTTTTT
TRBV27	NA	many	TRBJ1-5	CASSLTGHSNQPQHF	TGTGCCAGCAGTTTAACCGGTCATAGCAATCAGCCCCAGCATTTT
TRBV28	NA	few	TRBJ1-5	CASSPGEGRGSQPQHF	TGTGCCAGCAGTCCGGGGGAGGGCAGGGGAAGCCAGCCCCAGCATTTT
TRBV5-1	TRBD1	NA	TRBJ1-2	CASSLTGASYGYTF	TGCGCCAGCAGCTTAACAGGGGCCTCCTATGGCTACACCTTC
TRBV7-2	TRBD2	NA	TRBJ2-3	CASSPSGGIDTQYF	TGTGCCAGCAGCCCTAGCGGTGGGATAGATACGCAGTATTTT
TRBV7-6	TRBD1	NA	TRBJ1-3	CASSRWTGGAPGNTIYF	TGTGCCAGCAGCAGATGGACAGGGGGCGCGCCCGGAAACACCATATATTTT
TRBV19	NA	few	TRBJ2-7	CASSTPLDGSYEQYF	TGTGCCAGTAGTACCCCTCTCGACGGGAGCTACGAGCAGTACTTC
TRBV12-3/TRBV12-4	TRBD1	few	TRBJ1-1	CASRKGATNTEAFF	TGTGCCAGCAGGAAGGGGGCTACGAACACTGAAGCTTTCTTT
TRBV12-3/TRBV12-4	TRBD2	NA	TRBJ2-5	CASRPTSSGRETQYF	TGTGCCAGCAGACCGACTTCTAGCGGTCGAGAGACCCAGTACTTC
TRBV10-3	NA	NA	TRBJ2-1	CAISETYSDEQFF	TGTGCCATCAGTGAGACCTACTCGGATGAGCAGTTCTTC
TRBV5-4	TRBD1	few	TRBJ1-6	CASSPRQGTYNSPLHF	TGTGCCAGCAGCCCTCGACAGGGAACCTATAATTCACCCCTCCACTTT
TRBV7-8	TRBD2	many	TRBJ2-1	CASSFGTSHEQFF	TGTGCCAGCAGCTTCGGGACTAGCCATGAGCAGTTCTTC
TRBV7-2	NA	many	TRBJ1-5	CASTNRYGNQPQHF	TGTGCCAGCACGAATCGTTATGGCAATCAGCCCCAGCATTTT
TRBV6-1	NA	many	TRBJ1-4	CASRPAWGKRGEKLFF	TGTGCCAGCAGGCCCGCTTGGGGCAAACGGGGTGAAAAACTGTTTTTT
TRBV12-3/TRBV12-4	NA	NA	TRBJ1-2	CASGVGPVYGYTF	TGTGCCAGTGGCGTGGGGCCGGTCTATGGCTACACCTTC
TRBV12-3/TRBV12-4	NA	few	TRBJ2-6	CASSRYSGANVLTF	TGTGCCAGCAGTCGCTACTCTGGGGCCAACGTCCTGACTTTC
TRBV20-1	NA	NA	TRBJ1-2	CSAGRVGYGYTF	TGCAGTGCAGGGAGAGTCGGCTATGGCTACACCTTC
TRBV10-3	NA	NA	TRBJ1-2	CAISEGDFYGYTF	TGTGCCATCAGTGAAGGAGACTTCTATGGCTACACCTTC
TRBV5-1	NA	few	TRBJ2-2	CASSTPGQSTGELFF	TGCGCCAGCAGCACTCCGGGACAAAGCACCGGGGAGCTGTTTTTT